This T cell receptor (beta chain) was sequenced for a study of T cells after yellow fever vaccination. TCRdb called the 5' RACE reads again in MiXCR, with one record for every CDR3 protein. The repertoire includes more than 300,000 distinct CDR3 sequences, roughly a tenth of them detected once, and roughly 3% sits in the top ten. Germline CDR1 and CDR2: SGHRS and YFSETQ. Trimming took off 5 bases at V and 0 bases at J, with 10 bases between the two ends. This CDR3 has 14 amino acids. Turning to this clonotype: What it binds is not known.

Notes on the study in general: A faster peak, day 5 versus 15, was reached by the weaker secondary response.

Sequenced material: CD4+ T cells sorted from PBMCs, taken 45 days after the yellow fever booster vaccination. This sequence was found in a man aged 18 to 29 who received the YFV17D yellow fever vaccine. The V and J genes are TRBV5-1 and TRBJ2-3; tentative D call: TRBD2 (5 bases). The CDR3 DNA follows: TGCGCCAGCAGAGAGGGTCCGAGCACAGATACGCAGTATTTT. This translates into CASREGPSTDTQYF.